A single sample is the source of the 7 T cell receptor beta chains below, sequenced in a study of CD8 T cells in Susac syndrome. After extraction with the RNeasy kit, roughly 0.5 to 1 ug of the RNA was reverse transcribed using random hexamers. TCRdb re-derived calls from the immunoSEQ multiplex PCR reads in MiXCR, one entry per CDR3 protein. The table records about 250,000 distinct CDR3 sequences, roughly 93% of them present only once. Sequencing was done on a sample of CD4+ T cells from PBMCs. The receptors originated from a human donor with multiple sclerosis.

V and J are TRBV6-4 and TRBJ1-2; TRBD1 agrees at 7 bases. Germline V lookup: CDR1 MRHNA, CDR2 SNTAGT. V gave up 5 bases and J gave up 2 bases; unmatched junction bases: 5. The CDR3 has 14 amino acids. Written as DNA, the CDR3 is TGTGCCAGCAGTTCAGAGACAGGGAACTATGGCTACACCTTC. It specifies CASSSETGNYGYTF.

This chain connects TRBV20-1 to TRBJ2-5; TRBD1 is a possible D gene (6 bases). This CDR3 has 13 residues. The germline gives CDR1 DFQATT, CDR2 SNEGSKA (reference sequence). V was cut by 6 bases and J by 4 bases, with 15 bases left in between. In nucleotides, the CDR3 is TGCAGTGCCCCAGAGGGGGTGGGAGAGACCCAGTACTTC. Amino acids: CSAPEGVGETQYF.

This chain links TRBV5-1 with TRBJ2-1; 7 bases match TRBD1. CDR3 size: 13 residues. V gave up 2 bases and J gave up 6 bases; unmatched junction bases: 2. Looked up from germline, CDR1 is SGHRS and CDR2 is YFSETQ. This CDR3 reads CASSFAGGNEQFF. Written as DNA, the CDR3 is TGCGCCAGCAGCTTTGCAGGGGGCAATGAGCAGTTCTTC. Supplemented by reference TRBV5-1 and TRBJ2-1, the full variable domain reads KAGVTQTPRYLIKTRGQQVTLSCSPISGHRSVSWYQQTPGQGLQFLFEYFSETQRNKGNFPGRFSGRQFSNSRSEMNVSTLELGDSALYLCASSFAGGNEQFFGPGTRLTVL.

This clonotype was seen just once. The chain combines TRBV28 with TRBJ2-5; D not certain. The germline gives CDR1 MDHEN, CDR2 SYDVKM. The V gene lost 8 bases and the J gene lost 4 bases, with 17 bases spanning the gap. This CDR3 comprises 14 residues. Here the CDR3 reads CASGRVRVGETQYF. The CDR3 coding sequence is TGTGCCAGCGGCCGCGTCCGAGTGGGAGAGACCCAGTACTTC.

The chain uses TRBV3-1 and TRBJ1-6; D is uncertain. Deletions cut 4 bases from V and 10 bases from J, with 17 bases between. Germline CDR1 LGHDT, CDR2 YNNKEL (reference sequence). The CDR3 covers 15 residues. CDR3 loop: CASSPEWGGRSPLHF. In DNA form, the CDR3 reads TGTGCCAGCAGCCCCGAATGGGGAGGAAGGTCACCCCTCCACTTT.

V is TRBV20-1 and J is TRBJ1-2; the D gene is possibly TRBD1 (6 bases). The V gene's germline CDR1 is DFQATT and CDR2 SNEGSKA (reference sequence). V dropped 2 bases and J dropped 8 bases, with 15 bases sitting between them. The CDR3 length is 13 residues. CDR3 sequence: CSARHSTGRGYTF. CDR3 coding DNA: TGCAGTGCTAGACATAGCACAGGGAGGGGCTACACCTTC.

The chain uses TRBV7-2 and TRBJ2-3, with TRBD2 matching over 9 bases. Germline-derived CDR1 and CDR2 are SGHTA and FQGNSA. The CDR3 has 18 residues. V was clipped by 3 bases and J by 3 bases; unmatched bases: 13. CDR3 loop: CASSFRVGRGGQTDTQYF. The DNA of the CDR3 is TGTGCCAGCAGCTTCCGGGTTGGGCGGGGGGGCCAAACAGATACGCAGTATTTT.